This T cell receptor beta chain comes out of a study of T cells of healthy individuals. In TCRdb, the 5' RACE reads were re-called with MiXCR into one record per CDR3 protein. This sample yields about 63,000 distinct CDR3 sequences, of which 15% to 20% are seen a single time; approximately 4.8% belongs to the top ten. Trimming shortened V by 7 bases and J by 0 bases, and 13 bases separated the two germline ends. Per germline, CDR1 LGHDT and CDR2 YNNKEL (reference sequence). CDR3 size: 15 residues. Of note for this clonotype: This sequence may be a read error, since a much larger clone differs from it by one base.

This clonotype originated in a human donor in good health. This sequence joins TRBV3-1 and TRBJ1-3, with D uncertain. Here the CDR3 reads CASIPRTISGNTIYF. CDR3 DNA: TGTGCCAGCATCCCCCGGACCATCTCTGGAAACACCATATATTTT.